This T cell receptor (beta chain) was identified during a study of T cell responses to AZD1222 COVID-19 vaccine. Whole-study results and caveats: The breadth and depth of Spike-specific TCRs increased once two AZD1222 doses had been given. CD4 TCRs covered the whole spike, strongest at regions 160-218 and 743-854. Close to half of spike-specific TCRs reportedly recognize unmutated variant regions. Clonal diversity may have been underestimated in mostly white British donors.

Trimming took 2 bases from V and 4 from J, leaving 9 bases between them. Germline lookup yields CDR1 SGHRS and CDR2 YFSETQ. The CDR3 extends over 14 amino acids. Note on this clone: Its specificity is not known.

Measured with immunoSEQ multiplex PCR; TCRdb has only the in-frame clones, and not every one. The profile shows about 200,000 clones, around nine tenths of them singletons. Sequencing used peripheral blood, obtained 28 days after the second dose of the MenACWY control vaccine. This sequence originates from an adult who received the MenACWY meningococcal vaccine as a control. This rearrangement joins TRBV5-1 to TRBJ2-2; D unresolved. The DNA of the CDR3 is TGCGCCAGCAGCTTTCGGGCCAGCACCGGGGAGCTGTTTTTT. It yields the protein CASSFRASTGELFF.